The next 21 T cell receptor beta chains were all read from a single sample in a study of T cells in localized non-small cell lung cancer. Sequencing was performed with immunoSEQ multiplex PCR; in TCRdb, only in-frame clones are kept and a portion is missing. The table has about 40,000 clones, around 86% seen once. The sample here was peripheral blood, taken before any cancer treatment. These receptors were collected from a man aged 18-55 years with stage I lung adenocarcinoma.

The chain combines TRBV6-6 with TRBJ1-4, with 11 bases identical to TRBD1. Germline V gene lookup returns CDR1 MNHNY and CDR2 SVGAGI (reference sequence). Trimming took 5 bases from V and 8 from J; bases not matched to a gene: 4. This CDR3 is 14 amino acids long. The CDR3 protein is CASSLGQGGEKLFF. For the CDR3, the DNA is TGTGCCAGCAGTCTGGGACAGGGGGGGGAAAAACTGTTTTTT.

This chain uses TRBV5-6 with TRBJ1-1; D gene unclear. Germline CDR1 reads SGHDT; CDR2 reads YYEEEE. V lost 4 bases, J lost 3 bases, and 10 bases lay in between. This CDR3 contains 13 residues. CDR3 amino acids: CASSSVLDTEAFF. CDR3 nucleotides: TGTGCCAGCAGCAGCGTACTGGACACTGAAGCTTTCTTT. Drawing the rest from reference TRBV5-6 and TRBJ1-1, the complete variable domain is DAGVTQSPTHLIKTRGQQVTLRCSPKSGHDTVSWYQQALGQGPQFIFQYYEEEERQRGNFPDRFSGHQFPNYSSELNVNALLLGDSALYLCASSSVLDTEAFFGQGTRLTVV.

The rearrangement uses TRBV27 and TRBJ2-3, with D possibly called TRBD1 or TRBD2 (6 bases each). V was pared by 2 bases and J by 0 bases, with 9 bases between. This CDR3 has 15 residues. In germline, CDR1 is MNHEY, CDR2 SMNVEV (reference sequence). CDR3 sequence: CASSLGGHSTDTQYF. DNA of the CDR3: TGTGCCAGCAGTTTAGGGGGGCATAGCACAGATACGCAGTATTTT.

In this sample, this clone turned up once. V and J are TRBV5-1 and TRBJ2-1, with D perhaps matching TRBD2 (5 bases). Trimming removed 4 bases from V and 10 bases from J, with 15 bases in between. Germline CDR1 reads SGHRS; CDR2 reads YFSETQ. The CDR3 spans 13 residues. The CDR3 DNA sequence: TGCGCCAGCAGCCTGGCAGAGGGCTACGAGCAGTTCTTC. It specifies CASSLAEGYEQFF. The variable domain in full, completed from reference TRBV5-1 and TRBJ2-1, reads KAGVTQTPRYLIKTRGQQVTLSCSPISGHRSVSWYQQTPGQGLQFLFEYFSETQRNKGNFPGRFSGRQFSNSRSEMNVSTLELGDSALYLCASSLAEGYEQFFGPGTRLTVL.

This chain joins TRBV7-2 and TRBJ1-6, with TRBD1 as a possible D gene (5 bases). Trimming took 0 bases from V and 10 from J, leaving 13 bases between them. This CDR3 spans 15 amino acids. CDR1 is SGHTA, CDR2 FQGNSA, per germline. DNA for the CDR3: TGTGCCAGCAGCTTAGCGCTCACGGGGGAGTCACCCCTCCACTTT. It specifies CASSLALTGESPLHF. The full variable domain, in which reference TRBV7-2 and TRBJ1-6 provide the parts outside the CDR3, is GAGVSQSPSNKVTEKGKDVELRCDPISGHTALYWYRQSLGQGLEFLIYFQGNSAPDKSGLPSDRFSAERTGGSVSTLTIQRTQQEDSAVYLCASSLALTGESPLHFGNGTRLTVT.

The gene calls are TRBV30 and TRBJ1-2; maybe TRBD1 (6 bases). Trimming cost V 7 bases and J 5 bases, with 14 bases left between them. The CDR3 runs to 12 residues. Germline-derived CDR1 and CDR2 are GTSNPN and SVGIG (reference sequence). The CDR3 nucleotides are TGTGCCTCCTATAGGGGGTGGTATGGCTACACCTTC. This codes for CASYRGWYGYTF.

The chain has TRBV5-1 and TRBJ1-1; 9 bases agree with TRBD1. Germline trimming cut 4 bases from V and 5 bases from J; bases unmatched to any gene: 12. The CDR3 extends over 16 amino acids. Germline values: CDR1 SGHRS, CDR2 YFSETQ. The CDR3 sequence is CASSPLGHRGPTEAFF. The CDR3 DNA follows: TGCGCCAGCAGCCCCCTCGGGCACAGGGGGCCAACTGAAGCTTTCTTT.

This CDR3 reads CASSSGQGANNEQFF. The CDR3 region has the DNA TGTGCCAGCAGCTCTGGTCAGGGGGCCAACAATGAGCAGTTCTTC. J is TRBJ2-1 and V is TRBV5-4; 8 nucleotides match TRBD1. This CDR3 spans 15 amino acids. Germline V gene sequence: CDR1 SGHNT, CDR2 YYREEE (reference sequence). J was trimmed by 5 bases and V by 3 bases; bases with no gene match: 7. The entire variable domain, with the rest obtained from reference TRBV5-4 and TRBJ2-1, is as follows: ETGVTQSPTHLIKTRGQQVTLRCSSQSGHNTVSWYQQALGQGPQFIFQYYREEENGRGNFPPRFSGLQFPNYSSELNVNALELDDSALYLCASSSGQGANNEQFFGPGTRLTVL.

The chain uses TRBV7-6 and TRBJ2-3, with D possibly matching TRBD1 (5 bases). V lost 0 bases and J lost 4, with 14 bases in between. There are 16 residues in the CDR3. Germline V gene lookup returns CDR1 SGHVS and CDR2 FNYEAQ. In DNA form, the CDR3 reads TGTGCCAGCAGCTTAGCCCAAGGCAGGGCGTCAGATACGCAGTATTTT. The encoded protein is CASSLAQGRASDTQYF.

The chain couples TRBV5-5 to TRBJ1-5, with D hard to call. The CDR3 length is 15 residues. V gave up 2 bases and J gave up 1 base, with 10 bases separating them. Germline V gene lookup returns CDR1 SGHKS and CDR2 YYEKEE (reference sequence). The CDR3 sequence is CASSFHPPSNQPQHF. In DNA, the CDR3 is TGTGCCAGCAGCTTCCATCCGCCCAGCAATCAGCCCCAGCATTTT. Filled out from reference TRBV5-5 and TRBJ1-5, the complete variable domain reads DAGVTQSPTHLIKTRGQQVTLRCSPISGHKSVSWYQQVLGQGPQFIFQYYEKEERGRGNFPDRFSARQFPNYSSELNVNALLLGDSALYLCASSFHPPSNQPQHFGDGTRLSIL.

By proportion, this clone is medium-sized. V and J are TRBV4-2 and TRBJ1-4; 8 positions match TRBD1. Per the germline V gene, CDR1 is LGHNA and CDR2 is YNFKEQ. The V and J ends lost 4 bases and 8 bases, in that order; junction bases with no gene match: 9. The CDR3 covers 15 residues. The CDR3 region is CASSLLQGGEEKLFF. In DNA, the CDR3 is TGTGCCAGCAGCCTGTTACAGGGGGGAGAGGAAAAACTGTTTTTT.

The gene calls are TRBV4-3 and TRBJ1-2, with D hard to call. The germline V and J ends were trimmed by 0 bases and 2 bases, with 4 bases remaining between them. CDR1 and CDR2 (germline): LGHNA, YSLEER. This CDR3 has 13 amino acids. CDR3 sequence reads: CASSQDPNYGYTF. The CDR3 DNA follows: TGCGCCAGCAGCCAAGACCCCAACTATGGCTACACCTTC.

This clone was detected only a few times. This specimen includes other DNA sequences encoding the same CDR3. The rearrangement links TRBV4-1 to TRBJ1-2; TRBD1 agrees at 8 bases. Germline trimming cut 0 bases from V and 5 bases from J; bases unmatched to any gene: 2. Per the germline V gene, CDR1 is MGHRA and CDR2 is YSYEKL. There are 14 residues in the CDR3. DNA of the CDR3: TGCGCCAGCAGCCAAGAGGGGACAGGTTATGGCTACACCTTC. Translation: CASSQEGTGYGYTF.

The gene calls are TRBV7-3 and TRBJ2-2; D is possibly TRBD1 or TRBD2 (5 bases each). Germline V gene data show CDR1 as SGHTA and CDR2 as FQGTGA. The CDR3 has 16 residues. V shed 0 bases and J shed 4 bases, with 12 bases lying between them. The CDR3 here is CASSLTAGTPTGELFF. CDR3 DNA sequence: TGTGCCAGCAGCTTAACCGCTGGGACGCCCACCGGGGAGCTGTTTTTT.

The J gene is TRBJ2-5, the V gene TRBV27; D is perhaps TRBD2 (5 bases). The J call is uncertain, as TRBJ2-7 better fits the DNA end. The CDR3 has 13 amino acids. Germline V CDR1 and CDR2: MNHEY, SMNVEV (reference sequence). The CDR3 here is CASRFSRGYEQYF. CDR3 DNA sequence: TGTGCCAGCAGATTTAGCCGGGGCTACGAGCAGTACTTC.

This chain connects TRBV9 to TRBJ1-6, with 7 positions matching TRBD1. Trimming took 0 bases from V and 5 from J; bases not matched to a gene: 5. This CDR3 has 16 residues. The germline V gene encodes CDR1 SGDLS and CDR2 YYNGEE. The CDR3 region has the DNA TGTGCCAGCAGCGTAGGGGCAGGGGGGAATAATTCACCCCTCCACTTT. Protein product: CASSVGAGGNNSPLHF.

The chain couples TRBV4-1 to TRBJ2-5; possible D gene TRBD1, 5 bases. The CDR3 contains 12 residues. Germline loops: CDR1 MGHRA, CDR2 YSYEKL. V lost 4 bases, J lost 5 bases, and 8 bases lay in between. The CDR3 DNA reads TGCGCCAGCAGCCGCCCAGGGGAGACCCAGTACTTC. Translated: CASSRPGETQYF.

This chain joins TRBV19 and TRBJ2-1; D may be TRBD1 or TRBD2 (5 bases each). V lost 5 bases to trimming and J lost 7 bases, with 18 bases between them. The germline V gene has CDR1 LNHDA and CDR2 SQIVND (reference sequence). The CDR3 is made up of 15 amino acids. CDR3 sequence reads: CASSDSGTWGNEQFF. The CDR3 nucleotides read TGTGCCAGTAGTGACTCCGGGACGTGGGGAAATGAGCAGTTCTTC.

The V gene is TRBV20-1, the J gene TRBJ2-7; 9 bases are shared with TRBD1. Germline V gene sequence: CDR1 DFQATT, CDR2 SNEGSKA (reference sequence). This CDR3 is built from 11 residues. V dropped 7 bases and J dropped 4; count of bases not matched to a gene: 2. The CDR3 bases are TGCAGTGTACAGGGGGCTTACGAGCAGTACTTC. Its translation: CSVQGAYEQYF.

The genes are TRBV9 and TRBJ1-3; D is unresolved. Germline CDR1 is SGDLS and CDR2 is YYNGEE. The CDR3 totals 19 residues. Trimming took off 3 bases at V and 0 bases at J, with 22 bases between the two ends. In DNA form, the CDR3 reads TGTGCCAGCAGCGCCCACCTCAAACTGGGCCCTTTCTCTGGAAACACCATATATTTT. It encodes CASSAHLKLGPFSGNTIYF.

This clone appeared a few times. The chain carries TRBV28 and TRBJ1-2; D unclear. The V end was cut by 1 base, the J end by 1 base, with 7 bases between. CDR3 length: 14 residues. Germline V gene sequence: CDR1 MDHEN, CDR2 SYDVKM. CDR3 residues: CASSLSDGNYGYTF. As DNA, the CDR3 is TGTGCCAGCAGTTTATCTGACGGTAACTATGGCTACACCTTC.